The 14 T cell receptor beta chains reported below all come from one sample, sequenced in a study of blood T cell repertoires in COVID-19. Sequencing was performed with immunoSEQ multiplex PCR; in TCRdb, only in-frame clones are kept and a portion is missing. The repertoire holds fewer than 250,000 clones, with around 80% as singletons. Sequences were obtained from PBMCs or T cells enriched from blood (not recorded which). The origin of the receptors is a woman aged 40 to 50 with acute COVID-19.

This chain uses TRBV6-2 or TRBV6-3 with TRBJ1-1; 7 positions match TRBD1. The length of the CDR3 is 15 residues. Trimming took 2 bases from V and 7 from J; bases not matched to a gene: 10. Germline-derived CDR1 and CDR2 are MNHEY and SVGEGT. The CDR3 loop is CASSYVGQIVFEAFF. CDR3 DNA: TGTGCCAGCAGTTACGTGGGACAGATTGTTTTTGAAGCTTTCTTT.

This clone was detected only a few times. The genes are TRBV2 and TRBJ2-7; 9 bases align to TRBD1. CDR1 is SNHLY and CDR2 is FYNNEI in the germline V gene. The CDR3 has 15 amino acids. V shed 2 bases and J 3 bases; nucleotides not matched to a gene: 5. CDR3 amino acids: CASSEQTGGYYEQYF. The CDR3 DNA is TGTGCCAGCAGTGAACAGACAGGGGGATACTACGAGCAGTACTTC.

This clone turned up a few times. The chain links TRBV11-2 to TRBJ1-1; unclear D gene. Trimming pared 2 bases from V and 6 bases from J, leaving 10 bases between. The CDR3 extends over 13 amino acids. The germline CDR1 and CDR2 sequences are SGHAT and FQNNGV. The CDR3 DNA sequence: TGTGCCAGCAGCTTAATCCTAGGCCCTGAAGCTTTCTTT. Translating it yields CASSLILGPEAFF. Together with reference TRBV11-2 and TRBJ1-1, the CDR3 gives the full variable domain: EAGVAQSPRYKIIEKRQSVAFWCNPISGHATLYWYQQILGQGPKLLIQFQNNGVVDDSQLPKDRFSAERLKGVDSTLKIQPAKLEDSAVYLCASSLILGPEAFFGQGTRLTVV.

This sequence joins TRBV19 and TRBJ2-7, with D perhaps TRBD2 (5 bases). Trimming removed 7 bases at V and 0 bases at J, with 16 bases between. The CDR3 is made up of 15 amino acids. Germline V lookup: CDR1 LNHDA, CDR2 SQIVND (reference sequence). The CDR3 reads CASTMGSGSSYEQYF. CDR3 coding DNA: TGTGCCAGTACCATGGGGAGTGGGAGCTCCTACGAGCAGTACTTC. Filled out from reference TRBV19 and TRBJ2-7, the complete variable domain reads DGGITQSPKYLFRKEGQNVTLSCEQNLNHDAMYWYRQDPGQGLRLIYYSQIVNDFQKGDIAEGYSVSREKKESFPLTVTSAQKNPTAFYLCASTMGSGSSYEQYFGPGTRLTVT.

The V call is TRBV15, the J call TRBJ2-7; D is undetermined. Germline V CDR1 and CDR2: LNHNV, YYDKDF (reference sequence). The CDR3 consists of 15 residues. V was trimmed by 3 bases and J by 0 bases, leaving 12 bases between them. The CDR3 loop is CATSREWSSSYEQYF. CDR3 nucleotide sequence: TGTGCCACCAGCAGGGAGTGGAGTAGCTCCTACGAGCAGTACTTC.

The rearrangement joins TRBV27 to TRBJ2-1; TRBD1 matches 9 bases. Germline lookup yields CDR1 MNHEY and CDR2 SMNVEV (reference sequence). V dropped 4 bases and J dropped 3; count of bases not matched to a gene: 7. This CDR3 comprises 16 residues. The CDR3: CASSSRTGAIYNEQFF. CDR3 sequence (DNA): TGTGCCAGCAGTTCCCGGACAGGGGCGATCTACAATGAGCAGTTCTTC.

J is TRBJ1-1 and V is TRBV7-9; D possibly corresponds to TRBD1 (5 bases). V was trimmed by 7 bases and J by 3 bases, leaving 12 bases between them. Germline loops: CDR1 SEHNR, CDR2 FQNEAQ (reference sequence). The CDR3 extends over 13 amino acids. The chain's CDR3 is CASTAEGDTEAFF. The CDR3 region has the DNA TGTGCCAGCACGGCCGAAGGGGACACTGAAGCTTTCTTT.

J is TRBJ1-5 and V is TRBV18, with 7 bases that match TRBD1. J gave up 3 bases and V 3 bases, and 2 bases lay outside the gene matches. The germline V gene encodes CDR1 KGHSH and CDR2 LQKENI. The length of the CDR3 is 14 residues. CDR3 sequence: CASSPTGYNQPQHF. In DNA form, the CDR3 reads TGTGCCAGCTCACCGACAGGGTACAATCAGCCCCAGCATTTT.

DNA of the CDR3: TGTGCCAGCGCGACAGGGCCTATTCAGCCCCAGCATTTT. It yields the protein CASATGPIQPQHF. The chain uses TRBV10-3 and TRBJ1-5; 7 nucleotides line up with TRBD1. CDR1 ENHRY and CDR2 SYGVKD come from the germline V gene. With V trimmed by 10 bases and J by 6 bases, 9 bases remained unmatched. The length of the CDR3 is 13 residues.

J is TRBJ1-2 and V is TRBV9; possible D gene TRBD1, 6 bases. V lost 3 bases and J 4 bases, leaving 13 bases between the germline ends. Germline lookup yields CDR1 SGDLS and CDR2 YYNGEE. The CDR3 covers 14 residues. CDR3 DNA: TGTGCCAGCAGCGAGGGGGACGGCGGCTATGGCTACACCTTC. Translation: CASSEGDGGYGYTF.

This chain joins TRBV11-2 and TRBJ2-1; D might be TRBD2 (6 bases). CDR1 is SGHAT and CDR2 is FQNNGV in the germline V gene. V lost 0 bases, J lost 8 bases, and 11 bases lay in between. The CDR3 is 14 amino acids. In DNA, the CDR3 is TGTGCCAGCAGCTTAGATAGGGAGGTACATGAGCAGTTCTTC. As protein: CASSLDREVHEQFF.

The chain joins TRBV24-1 to TRBJ1-4; D may be TRBD1 (6 bases). Germline CDR1 is KGHDR and CDR2 is SFDVKD. V lost 5 bases and J 5 bases, leaving 11 bases between the germline ends. The CDR3 is made up of 14 amino acids. In DNA, the CDR3 is TGTGCCACCAGTGCGGGACATAGGAATGAAAAACTGTTTTTT. Its translation is CATSAGHRNEKLFF.

The rearrangement links TRBV19 to TRBJ1-2, with D perhaps TRBD1 (6 bases). Germline V lookup: CDR1 LNHDA, CDR2 SQIVND (reference sequence). The V and J ends lost 3 bases and 0 bases respectively, with 14 bases between them. CDR3 size: 16 residues. CDR3: CASSMGTPRSNYGYTF. The CDR3 region has the DNA TGTGCCAGTAGTATGGGGACACCGAGATCTAACTATGGCTACACCTTC.

The rearrangement joins TRBV15 to TRBJ1-2; D not resolved. CDR3 length: 13 residues. The V and J ends lost 0 bases and 8 bases respectively, with 10 bases between them. The V gene's germline CDR1 is LNHNV and CDR2 YYDKDF (reference sequence). CDR3 nucleotides: TGTGCCACCAGCAGAGAGCAGTACCAGGGCTACACCTTC. This codes for CATSREQYQGYTF.